A single TCR beta chain is shown here with its context. The data were taken from a study of long-term antiretroviral therapy in people with HIV. The assay used was immunoSEQ (version v3.0), run at survey level. Clones were sequenced by immunoSEQ multiplex PCR, and TCRdb holds only the in-frame ones, with some missing. Here the sample spans about 25,000 clones, 70% to 90% being singletons. This clonotype was sampled from a man younger than 40 with HIV. This sample comprised unsorted PBMCs, obtained about 4.3 years after starting antiretroviral therapy.

CDR3 nucleotides: TGTGCCAGCAGCCAGGGGTGGGACACTGAAGCTTTCTTT. As protein: CASSQGWDTEAFF. This rearrangement joins TRBV14 to TRBJ1-1; D uncertain. The germline V gene has CDR1 SGHDN and CDR2 FVKESK. V was trimmed by 3 bases and J by 3 bases, leaving 8 bases between them. The CDR3 loop spans 13 amino acids.